This T cell receptor beta chain comes out of a study of OX40 agonist ivuxolimab in advanced cancers. General study results and limits: In the expanded peripheral T cells, antigen specificity was never determined.

With regard to this clone: No antigen is known for it.

Assay used: immunoSEQ multiplex PCR; TCRdb lists only in-frame clones, some missing. The data contain about 62,000 clones, 79% of them singletons. The CDR3 loop spans 15 amino acids. The V gene end was trimmed by 2 bases and the J gene end by 7 bases; junction bases not matched to a gene: 4. The germline V gene has CDR1 MGHDK and CDR2 SYGVNS. The receptor's source is an adult with an advanced solid tumor such as melanoma, head and neck, liver or kidney cancer. V is TRBV25-1 and J is TRBJ2-1; 11 bases are a match to TRBD2. Sequencing was performed on CD4+ or CD8+ T cells sorted from blood, taken in a trial of the OX40 agonist ivuxolimab. The chain's CDR3 is CASSERASGRNEQFF. CDR3 DNA sequence: TGTGCCAGCAGTGAACGGGCTAGCGGGAGGAATGAGCAGTTCTTC.